This TCR beta chain was sequenced during a study of PD-L1 blockade in urothelial cancer. Study details: From 2014, patients received atezolizumab, given as 1,200 mg intravenously every 3 weeks. Twenty-five of the 29 patients were men with bladder-origin urothelial cancer. Each blood sample yielded a median of about 150,000 T cells.

Germline values: CDR1 SEHNR, CDR2 FQNEAQ (reference sequence). V lost 5 bases and J 4 bases, leaving 9 bases between the germline ends. CDR3 length equals 13 residues. Data came from immunoSEQ multiplex PCR; TCRdb stores just in-frame clones and leaves some out. The sample consists of 57,000 or so clones, roughly 82% of them appearing once. Material: PBMCs, obtained around atezolizumab (anti-PD-L1) treatment. This TCR derives from a man in his 70s with urothelial cancer. The V and J genes are TRBV7-9 and TRBJ1-3; no definite D call. CDR3 in amino acids: CASSPPGGNTIYF. The DNA for the CDR3 is TGTGCCAGCAGCCCCCCGGGGGGAAACACCATATATTTT.